This T cell receptor (beta chain) was sequenced during a study of Graves' ophthalmopathy and Graves' hyperthyroidism. At the level of the study: Peripheral blood samples were taken at initial diagnosis, before any treatment. Study findings and constraints: The model forecast ophthalmopathy progression, reaching around 66% sensitivity and around 75% specificity. Separation of ophthalmopathy from stable hyperthyroidism was achieved by a 13-signature model, at around 88% sensitivity and approximately 81% specificity.

This CDR3 spans 13 amino acids. The germline CDR1 and CDR2 sequences are SQVTM and ANQGSEA. The study excluded patients with other autoimmune diseases, uncontrolled infections, pregnancy or lactation. As the template, RNA transcripts were used to amplify TCR beta CDR3 regions. RT-PCR was first run with HTBI primers, then multiplex PCR in a second round. TCRdb fed the multiplex PCR reads into MiXCR, producing one record per CDR3 protein. The sample contains hundreds of thousands of distinct CDR3 sequences, roughly 41% of which appear only once. In the case of this clonotype: Antigen unknown. A read error may account for a junction end that differs from germline.

The sample taken for sequencing was peripheral blood. The chain recombines TRBV29-1 with TRBJ2-6; either TRBD1 or TRBD2 may fit D (5 bases each). This clonotype was obtained from an adult man with Graves' ophthalmopathy. The CDR3 bases are TGCAGCGTTGAAGACAGGGCGGTGAGGACTGAAGCTTTC. Its translation: CSVEDRAVRTEAF.